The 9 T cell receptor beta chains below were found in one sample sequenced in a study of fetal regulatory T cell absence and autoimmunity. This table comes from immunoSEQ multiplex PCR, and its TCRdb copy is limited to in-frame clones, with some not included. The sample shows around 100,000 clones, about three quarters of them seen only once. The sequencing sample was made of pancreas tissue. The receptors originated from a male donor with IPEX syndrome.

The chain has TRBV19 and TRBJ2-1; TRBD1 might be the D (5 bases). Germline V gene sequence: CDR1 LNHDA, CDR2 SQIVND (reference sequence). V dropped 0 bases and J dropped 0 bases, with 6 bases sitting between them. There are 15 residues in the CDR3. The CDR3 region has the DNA TGTGCCAGTAGTATAGACGACAGCTCCTACAATGAGCAGTTCTTC. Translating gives CASSIDDSSYNEQFF.

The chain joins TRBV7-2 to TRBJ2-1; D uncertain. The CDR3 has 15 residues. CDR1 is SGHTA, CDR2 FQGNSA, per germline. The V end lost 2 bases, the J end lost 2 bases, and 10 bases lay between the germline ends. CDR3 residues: CASSLNLAPYNEQFF. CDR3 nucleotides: TGTGCCAGCAGCTTAAATTTGGCCCCCTACAATGAGCAGTTCTTC.

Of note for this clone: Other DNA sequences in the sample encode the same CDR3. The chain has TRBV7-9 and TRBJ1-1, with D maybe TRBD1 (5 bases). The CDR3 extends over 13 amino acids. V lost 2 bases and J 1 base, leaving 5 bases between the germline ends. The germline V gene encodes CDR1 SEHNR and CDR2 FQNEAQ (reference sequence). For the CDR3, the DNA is TGTGCCAGCAGCTTAACAGGGAACACTGAAGCTTTCTTT. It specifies CASSLTGNTEAFF.

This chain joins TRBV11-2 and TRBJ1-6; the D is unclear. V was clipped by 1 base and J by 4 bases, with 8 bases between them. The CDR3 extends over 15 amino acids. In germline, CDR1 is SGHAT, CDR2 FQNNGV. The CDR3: CASSLVGQYNSPLHF. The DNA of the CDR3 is TGTGCCAGCAGCTTAGTCGGGCAATATAATTCACCCCTCCACTTT.

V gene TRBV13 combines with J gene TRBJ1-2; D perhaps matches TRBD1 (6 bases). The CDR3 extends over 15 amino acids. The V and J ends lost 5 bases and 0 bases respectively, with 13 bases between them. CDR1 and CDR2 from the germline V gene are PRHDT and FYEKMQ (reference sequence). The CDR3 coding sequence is TGTGCCAGCAGCGAAGGGAACAGGGCTAACTATGGCTACACCTTC. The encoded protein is CASSEGNRANYGYTF.

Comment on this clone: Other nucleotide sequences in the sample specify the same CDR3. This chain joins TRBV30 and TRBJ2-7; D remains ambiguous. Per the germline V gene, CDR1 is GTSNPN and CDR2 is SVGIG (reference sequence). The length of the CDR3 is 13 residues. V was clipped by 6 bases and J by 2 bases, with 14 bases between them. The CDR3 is CACSPPLTYEQYF. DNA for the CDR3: TGTGCCTGCTCCCCCCCACTAACCTACGAGCAGTACTTC.

The CDR3 nucleotides are TGTGCCAGCAGTAAAGACAGGACCACCTACGAGCAGTACTTC. Translated: CASSKDRTTYEQYF. V usage is TRBV5-6 and J usage is TRBJ2-7; TRBD1 is a possible D gene (6 bases). Germline CDR1 reads SGHDT; CDR2 reads YYEEEE. Trimming removed 5 bases from V and 2 bases from J, with 14 bases in between. The CDR3 contains 14 residues.

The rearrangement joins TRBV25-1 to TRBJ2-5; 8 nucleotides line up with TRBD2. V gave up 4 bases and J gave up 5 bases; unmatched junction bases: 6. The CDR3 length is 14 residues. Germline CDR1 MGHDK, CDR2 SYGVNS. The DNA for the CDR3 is TGTGCCAGCAGTGCAGGACTAGCAATCGAGACCCAGTACTTC. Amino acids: CASSAGLAIETQYF. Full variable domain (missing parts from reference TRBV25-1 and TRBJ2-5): EADIYQTPRYLVIGTGKKITLECSQTMGHDKMYWYQQDPGMELHLIHYSYGVNSTEKGDLSSESTVSRIRTEHFPLTLESARPSHTSQYLCASSAGLAIETQYFGPGTRLLVL.

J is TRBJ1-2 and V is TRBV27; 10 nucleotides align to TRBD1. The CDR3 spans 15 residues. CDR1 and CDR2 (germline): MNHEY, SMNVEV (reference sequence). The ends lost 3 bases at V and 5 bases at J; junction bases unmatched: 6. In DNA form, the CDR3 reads TGTGCCAGCAGTTTGCTGGGACAGGGGTTATATGGCTACACCTTC. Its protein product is CASSLLGQGLYGYTF.